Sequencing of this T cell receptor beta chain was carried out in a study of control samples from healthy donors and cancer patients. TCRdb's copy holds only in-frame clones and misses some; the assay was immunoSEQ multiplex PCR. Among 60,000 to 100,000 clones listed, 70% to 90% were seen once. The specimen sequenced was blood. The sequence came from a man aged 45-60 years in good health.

The CDR3, as DNA: TGTGCCAGCAGCCCGGCAGAACATCTCTCTGGAAACACCATATATTTT. Encoded protein: CASSPAEHLSGNTIYF. V and J are TRBV7-6 and TRBJ1-3; D gene unclear. Trimming left V 5 bases short and J 0 bases short, with 14 bases between. CDR1 SGHVS and CDR2 FNYEAQ come from the germline V gene. CDR3 length equals 16 residues. The full variable domain, with the rest looked up from reference TRBV7-6 and TRBJ1-3, is GAGVSQSPRYKVTKRGQDVALRCDPISGHVSLYWYRQALGQGPEFLTYFNYEAQQDKSGLPNDRFSAERPEGSISTLTIQRTEQRDSAMYRCASSPAEHLSGNTIYFGEGSWLTVV.